This TCR beta chain stems from a study of graft-versus-host responses after intestinal transplantation. Overall study: All recipients got anti-thymocyte globulin induction, then tacrolimus and steroids for three to four years.

Data came from immunoSEQ multiplex PCR; TCRdb stores just in-frame clones and leaves some out. This table has approximately 110,000 clones, around 90% appearing once. This CDR3 has 16 residues. CDR1 and CDR2 from the germline V gene are SNHLY and FYNNEI. V shed 6 bases and J shed 4 bases, with 18 bases lying between them. Findings and caveats of the study: The highest levels of circulating GvH clones went along with early declines in HvG clones after transplant. The marrow of recipients harbored GvH clones, and ileum or blood showed some of them first. In patients with graft-donor T cell macrochimerism, allograft graft-versus-host to host-versus-graft clonal ratios were high.

As concerns this clone: Its specificity is unknown.

The receptor was derived from a human donor who was the organ donor for an intestinal transplant. The chain combines TRBV2 with TRBJ1-4, with D possibly being TRBD1 (5 bases). Specimen: unstimulated CD4+ T cells sorted from spleen or lymph node cells, collected before transplant. The CDR3 DNA sequence: TGTGCCAGCAGGATGGGGCGTGGGAGGGATAATGAAAAACTGTTTTTT. This codes for CASRMGRGRDNEKLFF. The full variable domain, rest sourced from reference TRBV2 and TRBJ1-4, is EPEVTQTPSHQVTQMGQEVILRCVPISNHLYFYWYRQILGQKVEFLVSFYNNEISEKSEIFDDQFSVERPDGSNFTLKIRSTKLEDSAMYFCASRMGRGRDNEKLFFGSGTQLSVL.